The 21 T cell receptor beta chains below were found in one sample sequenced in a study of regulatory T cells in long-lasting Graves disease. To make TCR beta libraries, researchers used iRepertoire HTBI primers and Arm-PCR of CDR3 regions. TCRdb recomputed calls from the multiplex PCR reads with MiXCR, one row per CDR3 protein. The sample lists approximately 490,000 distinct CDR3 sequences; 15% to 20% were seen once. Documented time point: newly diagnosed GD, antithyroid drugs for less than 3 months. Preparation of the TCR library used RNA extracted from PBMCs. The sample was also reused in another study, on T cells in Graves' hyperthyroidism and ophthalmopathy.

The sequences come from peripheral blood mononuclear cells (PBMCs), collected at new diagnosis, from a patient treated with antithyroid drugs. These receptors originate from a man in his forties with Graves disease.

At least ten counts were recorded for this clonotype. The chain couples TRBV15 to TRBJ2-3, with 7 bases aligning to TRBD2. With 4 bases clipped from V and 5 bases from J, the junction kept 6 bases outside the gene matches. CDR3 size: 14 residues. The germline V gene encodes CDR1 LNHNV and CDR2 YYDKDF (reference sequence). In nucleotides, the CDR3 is TGTGCCACCAGCAACCGGGACTACATAGATACGCAGTATTTT. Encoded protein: CATSNRDYIDTQYF.

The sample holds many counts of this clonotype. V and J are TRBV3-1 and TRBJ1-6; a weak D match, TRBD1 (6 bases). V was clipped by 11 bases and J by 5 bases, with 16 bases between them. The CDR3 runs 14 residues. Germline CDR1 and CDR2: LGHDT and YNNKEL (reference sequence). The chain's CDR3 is CASNPGTNNSPLHF. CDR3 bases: TGTGCCTCAAACCCCGGGACAAATAATTCACCCCTCCACTTT. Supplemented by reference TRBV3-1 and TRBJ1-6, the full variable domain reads DTAVSQTPKYLVTQMGNDKSIKCEQNLGHDTMYWYKQDSKKFLKIMFSYNNKELIINETVPNRFSPKSPDKAHLNLHINSLELGDSAVYFCASNPGTNNSPLHFGNGTRLTVT.

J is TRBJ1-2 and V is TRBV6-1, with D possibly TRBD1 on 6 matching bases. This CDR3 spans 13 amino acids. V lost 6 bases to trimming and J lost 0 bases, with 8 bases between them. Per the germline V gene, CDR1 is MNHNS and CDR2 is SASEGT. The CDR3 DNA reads TGTGCCAGCAGGACAGGACCTAACTATGGCTACACCTTC. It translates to CASRTGPNYGYTF.

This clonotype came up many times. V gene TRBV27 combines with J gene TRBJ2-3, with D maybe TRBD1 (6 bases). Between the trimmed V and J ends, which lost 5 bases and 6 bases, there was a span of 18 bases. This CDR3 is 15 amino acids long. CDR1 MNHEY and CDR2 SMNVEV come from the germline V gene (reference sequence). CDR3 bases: TGTGCCAGCAGTCCCCGGACAGCCCCGATGGATACGCAGTATTTT. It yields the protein CASSPRTAPMDTQYF.

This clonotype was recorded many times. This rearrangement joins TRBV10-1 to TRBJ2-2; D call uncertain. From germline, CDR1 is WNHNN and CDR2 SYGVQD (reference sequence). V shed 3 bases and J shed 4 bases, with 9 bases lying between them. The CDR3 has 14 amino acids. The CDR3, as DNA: TGCGCCAGCAGTGAATCCAGCAGCACCGGGGAGCTGTTTTTT. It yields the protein CASSESSSTGELFF.

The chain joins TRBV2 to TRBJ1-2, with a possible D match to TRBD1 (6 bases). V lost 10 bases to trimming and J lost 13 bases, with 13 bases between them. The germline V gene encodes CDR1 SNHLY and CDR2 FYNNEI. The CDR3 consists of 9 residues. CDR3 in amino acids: CATSRDITF. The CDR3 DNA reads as TGTGCCACATCACGGGACATCACCTTC.

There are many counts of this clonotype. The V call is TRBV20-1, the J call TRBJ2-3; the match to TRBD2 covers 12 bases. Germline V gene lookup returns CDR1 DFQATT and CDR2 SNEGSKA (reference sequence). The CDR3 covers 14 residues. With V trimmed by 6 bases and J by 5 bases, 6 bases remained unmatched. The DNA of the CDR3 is TGCAGTGCCAGGACTAGCGGGGCCAAAGATACGCAGTATTTT. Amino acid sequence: CSARTSGAKDTQYF.

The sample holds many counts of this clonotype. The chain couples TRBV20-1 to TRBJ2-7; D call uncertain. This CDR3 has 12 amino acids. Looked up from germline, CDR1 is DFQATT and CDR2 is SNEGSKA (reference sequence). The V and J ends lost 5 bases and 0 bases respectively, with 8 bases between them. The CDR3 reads CSAPTYSYEQYF. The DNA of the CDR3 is TGCAGTGCTCCTACATACTCCTACGAGCAGTACTTC.

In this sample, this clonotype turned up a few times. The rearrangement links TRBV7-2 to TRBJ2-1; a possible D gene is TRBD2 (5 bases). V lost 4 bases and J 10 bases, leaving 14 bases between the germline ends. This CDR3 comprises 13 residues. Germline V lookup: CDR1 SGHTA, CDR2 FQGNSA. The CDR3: CASSSNGVGEQFF. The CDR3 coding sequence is TGTGCCAGCAGCTCGAACGGGGTAGGGGAGCAGTTCTTC.

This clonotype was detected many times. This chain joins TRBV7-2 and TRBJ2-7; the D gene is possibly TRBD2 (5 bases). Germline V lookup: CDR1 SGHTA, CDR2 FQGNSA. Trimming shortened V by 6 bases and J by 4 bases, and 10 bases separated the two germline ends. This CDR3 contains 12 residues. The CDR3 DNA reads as TGTGCCAGCAGTACGGGAAAATACGAGCAGTACTTC. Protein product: CASSTGKYEQYF.

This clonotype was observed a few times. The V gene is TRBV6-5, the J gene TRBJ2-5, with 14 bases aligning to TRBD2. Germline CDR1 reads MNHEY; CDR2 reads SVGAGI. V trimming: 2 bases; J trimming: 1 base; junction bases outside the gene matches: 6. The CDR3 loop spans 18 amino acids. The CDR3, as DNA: TGTGCCAGCAGTTACACCGGACTAGCGGGAGGTTCCCAAGAGACCCAGTACTTC. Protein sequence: CASSYTGLAGGSQETQYF.

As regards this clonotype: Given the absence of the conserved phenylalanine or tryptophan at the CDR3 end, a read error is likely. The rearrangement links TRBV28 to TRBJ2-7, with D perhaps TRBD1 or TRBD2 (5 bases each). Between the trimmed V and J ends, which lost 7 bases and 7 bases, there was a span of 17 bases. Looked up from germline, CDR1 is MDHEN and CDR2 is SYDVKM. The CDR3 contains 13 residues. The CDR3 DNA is TGTGCCAGCACCACTGAGGGGCCGGGGGAGCAGTACCTC. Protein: CASTTEGPGEQYL.

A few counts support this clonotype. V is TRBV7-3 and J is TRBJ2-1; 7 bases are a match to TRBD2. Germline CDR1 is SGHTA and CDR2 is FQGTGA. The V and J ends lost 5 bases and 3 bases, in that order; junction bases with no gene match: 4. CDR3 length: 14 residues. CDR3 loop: CASSPSGNYNEQFF. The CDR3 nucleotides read TGTGCCAGCAGCCCCAGCGGGAACTACAATGAGCAGTTCTTC.

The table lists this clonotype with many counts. CDR3 in DNA: TGTGCCAGCAGTTCTCCCGGGACAGGGTCCGATGAGCAGTTCTTC. Its protein product is CASSSPGTGSDEQFF. The chain has TRBV27 and TRBJ2-1, with TRBD1 identical over 9 bases. There are 15 residues in the CDR3. The V segment lost 4 bases and the J segment 8 bases; nucleotides outside the gene matches: 9. In germline, CDR1 is MNHEY, CDR2 SMNVEV (reference sequence).

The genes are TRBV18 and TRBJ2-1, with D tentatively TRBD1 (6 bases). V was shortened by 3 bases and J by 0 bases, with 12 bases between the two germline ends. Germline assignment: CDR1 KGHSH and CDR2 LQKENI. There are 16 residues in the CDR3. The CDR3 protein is CASSPRGQSSYNEQFF. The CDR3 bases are TGTGCCAGCTCACCGAGAGGACAGAGCTCCTACAATGAGCAGTTCTTC. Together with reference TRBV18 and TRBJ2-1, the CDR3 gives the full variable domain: NAGVMQNPRHLVRRRGQEARLRCSPMKGHSHVYWYRQLPEEGLKFMVYLQKENIIDESGMPKERFSAEFPKEGPSILRIQQVVRGDSAAYFCASSPRGQSSYNEQFFGPGTRLTVL.

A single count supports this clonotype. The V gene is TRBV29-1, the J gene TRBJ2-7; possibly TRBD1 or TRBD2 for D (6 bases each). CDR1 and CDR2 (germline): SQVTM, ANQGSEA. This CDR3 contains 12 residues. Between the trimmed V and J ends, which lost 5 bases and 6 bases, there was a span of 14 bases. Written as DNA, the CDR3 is TGCAGCGTTACATGGGGGGCTCTCGAGCAGTACTTC. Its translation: CSVTWGALEQYF.

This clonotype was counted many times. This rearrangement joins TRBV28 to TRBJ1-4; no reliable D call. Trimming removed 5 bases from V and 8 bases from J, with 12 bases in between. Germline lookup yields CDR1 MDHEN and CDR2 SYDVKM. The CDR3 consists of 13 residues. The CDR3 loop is CASSPRALEKLFF. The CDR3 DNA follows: TGTGCCAGCAGTCCGAGGGCTTTGGAAAAACTGTTTTTT. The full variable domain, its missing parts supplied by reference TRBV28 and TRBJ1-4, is DVKVTQSSRYLVKRTGEKVFLECVQDMDHENMFWYRQDPGLGLRLIYFSYDVKMKEKGDIPEGYSVSREKKERFSLILESASTNQTSMYLCASSPRALEKLFFGSGTQLSVL.

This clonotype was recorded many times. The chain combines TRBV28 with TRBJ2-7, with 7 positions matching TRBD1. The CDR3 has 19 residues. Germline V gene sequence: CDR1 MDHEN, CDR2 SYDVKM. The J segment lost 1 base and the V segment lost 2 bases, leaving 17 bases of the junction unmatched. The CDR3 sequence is CASSLRHLSVPGQSYEQYF. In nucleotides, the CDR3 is TGTGCCAGCAGTTTACGCCATCTTTCCGTACCGGGACAGTCCTACGAGCAGTACTTC.

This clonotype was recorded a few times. CDR3 bases: TGCAGTGCTAGAGATGTCTCTAGCGGGAGTTATGAGCAGTTCTTC. This translates into CSARDVSSGSYEQFF. The rearrangement links TRBV20-1 to TRBJ2-1, with 10 bases fitting TRBD2. The CDR3 totals 15 residues. Germline V gene lookup returns CDR1 DFQATT and CDR2 SNEGSKA (reference sequence). V lost 0 bases to trimming and J lost 8 bases; unmatched junction nucleotides: 7.

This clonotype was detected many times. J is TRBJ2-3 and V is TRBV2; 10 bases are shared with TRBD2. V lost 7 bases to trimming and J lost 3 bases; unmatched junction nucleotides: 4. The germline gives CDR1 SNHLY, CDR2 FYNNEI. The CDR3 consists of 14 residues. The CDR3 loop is CASTGLADTDTQYF. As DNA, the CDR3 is TGTGCCAGCACCGGACTAGCGGATACAGATACGCAGTATTTT. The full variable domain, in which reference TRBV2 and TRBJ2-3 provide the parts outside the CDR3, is EPEVTQTPSHQVTQMGQEVILRCVPISNHLYFYWYRQILGQKVEFLVSFYNNEISEKSEIFDDQFSVERPDGSNFTLKIRSTKLEDSAMYFCASTGLADTDTQYFGPGTRLTVL.

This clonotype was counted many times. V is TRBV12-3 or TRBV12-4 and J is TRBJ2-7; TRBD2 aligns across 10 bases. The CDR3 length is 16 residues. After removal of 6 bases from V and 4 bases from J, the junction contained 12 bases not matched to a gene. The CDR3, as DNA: TGTGCCAGCAGGGGTGCCAAGCGGGAGGGCCGTTACGAGCAGTACTTC. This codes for CASRGAKREGRYEQYF.